This T cell receptor (beta chain) comes out of a study of blood T cell repertoires in COVID-19. Across the whole study: Researchers got acute and convalescent COVID-19 samples from the United States, Italy and Spain. The analysed material was cDNA or gDNA that came from T cells, B-cell-depleted T cells, or PBMCs.

As originally analysed: Estimation of nucleated cell counts was performed using reference gene primer amplification. The data were produced by immunoSEQ multiplex PCR, yet TCRdb's version contains in-frame clones alone and is incomplete. V and J calls and clone size are those listed in that table; D and trimming were worked out from the DNA. Of roughly 87,000 clones in the sample, about 82% were seen once. The ends lost 5 bases at V and 4 bases at J; junction bases unmatched: 7. Per the germline V gene, CDR1 is SGHRS and CDR2 is YFSETQ. The CDR3 has 15 residues. The gene calls are TRBV5-1 and TRBJ2-2; 8 bases are a match to TRBD2. The clonotype originates from a man over 45 with active COVID-19. Input material: peripheral blood. The CDR3 sequence is CASSRSGDPTGELFF. CDR3 bases: TGCGCCAGCAGTCGTAGCGGGGATCCCACCGGGGAGCTGTTTTTT.